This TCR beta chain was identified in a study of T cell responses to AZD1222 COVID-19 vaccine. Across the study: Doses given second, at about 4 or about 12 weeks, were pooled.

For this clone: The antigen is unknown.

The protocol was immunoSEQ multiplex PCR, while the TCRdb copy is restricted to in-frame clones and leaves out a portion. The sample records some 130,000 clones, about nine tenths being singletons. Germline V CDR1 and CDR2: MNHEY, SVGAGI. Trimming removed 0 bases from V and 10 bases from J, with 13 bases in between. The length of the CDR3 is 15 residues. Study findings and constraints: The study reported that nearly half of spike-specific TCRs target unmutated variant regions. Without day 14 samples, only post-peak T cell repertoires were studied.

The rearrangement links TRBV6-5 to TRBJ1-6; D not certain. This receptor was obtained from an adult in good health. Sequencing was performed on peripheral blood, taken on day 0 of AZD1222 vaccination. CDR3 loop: CASSYSFLTKSPLHF. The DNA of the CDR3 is TGTGCCAGCAGTTACTCGTTTCTTACGAAATCACCCCTCCACTTT.